This T cell receptor (beta chain) was observed in a study of blood T cell repertoires in COVID-19. Everyone who took part was roughly 18 to 89 years old, and they came from 24 US areas. The CDR3 covers 15 residues. V gave up 5 bases and J gave up 2 bases; unmatched junction bases: 9. Germline CDR1 is SGHVS and CDR2 is FNYEAQ. Clones were sequenced by immunoSEQ multiplex PCR, and TCRdb holds only the in-frame ones, with some missing. The table lists about 200,000 clones, about 88% of them singletons. The sequenced sample was PBMCs or T cells enriched from blood (not recorded which). This receptor was obtained from a woman under 40 who had been exposed to COVID-19. V gene TRBV7-6 combines with J gene TRBJ2-7; 7 bases align to TRBD1. DNA of the CDR3: TGTGCCAGCAGCCCCAGGACAGGCGATACCTACGAGCAGTACTTC. Its translation is CASSPRTGDTYEQYF.